This T cell receptor beta chain was profiled in a study of T-cell memory formation after mild COVID-19 (dated by TCRdb to about 2021). In terms of the full investigation: TCR sequence clusters from the two donors were largely donor specific. Two young, previously healthy adult volunteers made up the cohort, one male and one female. T-cell clones expanding and contracting after mild COVID-19 in a couple of donors were tracked by longitudinal TCRalpha and TCRbeta repertoire sequencing.

This clonotype was recorded a few times. Its antigen is not yet known. No base quality values were provided; no much bigger clone lies one nucleotide off. This sample was sequenced with an Illumina NovaSeq 6000. TCRalpha and TCRbeta cDNA libraries were built by 5'RACE with constant-segment primers, adding sample barcodes and unique molecular identifiers. Trizol reagent was used to extract RNA from every sample. The libraries were amplified in two PCR steps, and the second step added a second sample barcode and Illumina TruSeq adapters. The libraries were sequenced on an Illumina NovaSeq using 2 x 150 bp paired-end reads. In the paper's pipeline: Reads were demultiplexed and collapsed into UMI-guided consensus sequences with migec v1.2.7. With mixcr v2.1.11, UMI consensuses were aligned to TRA and TRB V and J templates and assembled into clonotypes. Expanded or contracted clonotypes were those called significant by both edgeR and NoisET, with noise models trained on biological replicates. For edgeR calls, the cutoffs were a false discovery rate-adjusted p below 0.01 and a log2 fold-change threshold of 1. As an exploratory analysis of dynamics, max-normalized trajectories of the 1000 most abundant clonotypes were examined with PCA combined with hierarchical clustering. Each responding clone was given a CD4 or CD8 phenotype based on the CD4+ and CD8+ repertoires, which had been sequenced separately. TCRdb ran its own pipeline on the public reads, namely fastp trimming at Q25 and MiXCR clone calling, and kept in-frame beta chains. Each CDR3 protein gets just one entry, which takes the most common genes and DNA from the rows behind it. These V and J calls originate from TCRdb's pipeline instead of the authors' own analysis. This sample is represented by a few hundred thousand distinct CDR3 sequences; 14% of them were singletons. Clones ranked in the top ten supply around 23% of the sample.

PBMCs were isolated by Ficoll-Paque density gradient centrifugation. Here is what the overall study found, with its caveats: Clones contracting from day 15 to 85 had balanced CD4/CD8 phenotypes, while a second wave expanding from day 15 to 37 was biased towards CD4+. The study covered only a couple of mild cases, and larger cohorts including severe cases with pre-infection samples were considered necessary. The second-wave clones that peaked on day 37 were not confirmed to be SARS-CoV-2 specific. The detection of some responding clones in pre-infection memory suggests that pre-existing cross-reactive memory T cells joined the SARS-CoV-2 response. Contracting CD4+ clones were found mainly in CM and EM memory subsets, while CD8+ clones were enriched in EMRA.

According to the germline V gene (reference sequence), CDR1 reads LNHDA and CDR2 reads SQIVND. From its cysteine to its phenylalanine, the CDR3 spans 13 amino acids. Only the CDR3 portion is preserved as DNA: 39 bases, with reading frame beginning at the first base. V is cut by 1 base and J by 6 bases, and the space between the germline ends is 8 bases. This receptor chain uses TRBV19 and TRBJ2-3; TRBD1 might be the D gene, on 5 matching bases. Sequencing input: PBMCs or a T cell subset sorted from them (not recorded which). This receptor was taken from a young man who had mild COVID-19 (a few samples of this study predate the infection). The sample titles of this study are shuffled in the database, so cell type and time point are left out; the donor was told from shared clones. The CDR3 protein: CASSIGPGDTQYF. The nucleotides are TGTGCCAGTAGTATAGGACCAGGGGATACGCAGTATTTT.